A single sample is the source of the 19 T cell receptor beta chains below, sequenced in a study of blood T cell dynamics during melanoma immunotherapy. This table comes from immunoSEQ multiplex PCR, and its TCRdb copy is limited to in-frame clones, with some not included. The sample yields more than 10,000 clones, about 81% seen once. The time point here: pre-treatment baseline. The source material was blood, sampled from a patient treated with checkpoint blockade. Source of these receptors: a human donor with melanoma.

The chain combines TRBV5-1 with TRBJ2-7; the match to TRBD1 covers 8 bases. The germline V gene encodes CDR1 SGHRS and CDR2 YFSETQ. This CDR3 is built from 16 residues. The V and J ends lost 3 bases and 0 bases, in that order; junction bases with no gene match: 8. The CDR3 sequence: CASSSTGGLNSYEQYF. In DNA form, the CDR3 reads TGCGCCAGCAGCTCAACAGGGGGTCTTAACTCCTACGAGCAGTACTTC.

V gene TRBV27 combines with J gene TRBJ1-6; D is ambiguous. The CDR3 contains 14 residues. The V gene's germline CDR1 is MNHEY and CDR2 SMNVEV (reference sequence). The V end was cut by 6 bases, the J end by 11 bases, with 17 bases between. Here the CDR3 reads CASSLEWQITPLHF. For the CDR3, the DNA is TGTGCCAGCAGCCTCGAATGGCAAATCACACCCCTCCACTTT.

The chain is built from TRBV28 and TRBJ2-5; TRBD2 agrees at 7 bases. The tail of the sequence fits TRBJ2-7 better, so the J call may be wrong. CDR3 length: 17 amino acids. Germline CDR1 and CDR2: MDHEN and SYDVKM. CDR3: CASRVVRASGSSYEQYF. The CDR3 region has the DNA TGTGCCAGCAGGGTTGTGAGGGCTAGCGGTTCCTCCTACGAGCAGTACTTC.

This rearrangement joins TRBV13 to TRBJ2-1, with 8 nucleotides matching TRBD1. After removal of 2 bases from V and 9 bases from J, the junction contained 9 bases not matched to a gene. This CDR3 has 15 amino acids. Germline CDR1 reads PRHDT; CDR2 reads FYEKMQ (reference sequence). CDR3 region: CASSLFGTGRLEQFF. CDR3 nucleotides: TGTGCCAGCAGCTTATTTGGGACAGGTCGGCTTGAGCAGTTCTTC. The entire variable domain, with the rest obtained from reference TRBV13 and TRBJ2-1, is as follows: AAGVIQSPRHLIKEKRETATLKCYPIPRHDTVYWYQQGPGQDPQFLISFYEKMQSDKGSIPDRFSAQQFSDYHSELNMSSLELGDSALYFCASSLFGTGRLEQFFGPGTRLTVL.

The chain couples TRBV5-1 to TRBJ2-7, with 8 bases aligning to TRBD2. Germline loops: CDR1 SGHRS, CDR2 YFSETQ. V lost 0 bases, J lost 5 bases, and 13 bases stayed unmatched. CDR3 length: 17 residues. CDR3 residues: CASSLGRGLAGSNEQYF. CDR3 nucleotides: TGCGCCAGCAGCTTGGGAAGGGGCCTAGCGGGTTCAAACGAGCAGTACTTC. The variable domain in full, with the rest retrieved from reference TRBV5-1 and TRBJ2-7, is KAGVTQTPRYLIKTRGQQVTLSCSPISGHRSVSWYQQTPGQGLQFLFEYFSETQRNKGNFPGRFSGRQFSNSRSEMNVSTLELGDSALYLCASSLGRGLAGSNEQYFGPGTRLTVT.

The chain uses TRBV18 and TRBJ2-2; D is unclear. Deletions cut 3 bases from V and 6 bases from J, with 11 bases between. The CDR3 loop spans 14 amino acids. Germline V gives CDR1 KGHSH, CDR2 LQKENI. The CDR3 sequence is CASSPLRNPGELFF. The CDR3 nucleotides read TGTGCCAGCTCACCCCTAAGAAATCCCGGGGAGCTGTTTTTT.

The chain employs TRBV14 and TRBJ1-6, with D maybe TRBD1 (5 bases). The CDR3 loop spans 17 amino acids. V was clipped by 4 bases and J by 7 bases, with 20 bases between them. Germline loops: CDR1 SGHDN, CDR2 FVKESK. The CDR3 reads CASSPLAGGSKNSPLHF. CDR3 DNA: TGTGCCAGCAGCCCGCTCGCGGGGGGATCGAAGAATTCACCCCTCCACTTT.

V is TRBV5-6 and J is TRBJ1-4, with 9 positions matching TRBD1. Germline lookup yields CDR1 SGHDT and CDR2 YYEEEE. The CDR3 is made up of 15 amino acids. V trimming: 4 bases; J trimming: 3 bases; junction bases outside the gene matches: 4. This CDR3 reads CASSARDRANEKLFF. In DNA form, the CDR3 reads TGTGCCAGCAGCGCCCGGGACAGGGCTAATGAAAAACTGTTTTTT.

V usage is TRBV6-4 and J usage is TRBJ2-2; 10 bases line up with TRBD1. V was pared by 0 bases and J by 6 bases, with 4 bases of the junction left unmatched. Germline CDR1 and CDR2: MRHNA and SNTAGT. The CDR3 totals 16 residues. CDR3 DNA: TGTGCCAGCAGTGACTCGGGACAGGGGTTATCCGGGGAGCTGTTTTTT. Protein: CASSDSGQGLSGELFF.

The gene calls are TRBV9 and TRBJ2-2, with 11 bases that match TRBD2. Germline lookup yields CDR1 SGDLS and CDR2 YYNGEE. The CDR3 is 18 amino acids. Trimming cost V 0 bases and J 0 bases; bases outside gene matches: 4. In DNA, the CDR3 is TGTGCCAGCAGCGTAGGGCCTAGCGGGGGGACGAACACCGGGGAGCTGTTTTTT. Its protein is CASSVGPSGGTNTGELFF.

The chain links TRBV7-8 to TRBJ2-7; D is ambiguous. Trimming took 0 bases from V and 5 from J, leaving 17 bases between them. Germline V gene data show CDR1 as SGHVS and CDR2 as FQNEAQ. CDR3 length equals 16 residues. DNA for the CDR3: TGTGCCAGCAGCTTAGCGGCCTCGGCGAAACCCAACGAGCAGTACTTC. Translated, it gives CASSLAASAKPNEQYF. The variable domain in full, with the rest retrieved from reference TRBV7-8 and TRBJ2-7, is GAGVSQSPRYKVAKRGQDVALRCDPISGHVSLFWYQQALGQGPEFLTYFQNEAQLDKSGLPSDRFFAERPEGSVSTLKIQRTQQEDSAVYLCASSLAASAKPNEQYFGPGTRLTVT.

The chain uses TRBV7-9 and TRBJ1-5, with D possibly being TRBD1 (5 bases). Trimming left V 1 base short and J 3 bases short, with 13 bases between. The germline CDR1 and CDR2 sequences are SEHNR and FQNEAQ (reference sequence). This CDR3 has 16 amino acids. The CDR3 protein is CASSLGAQGNNQPQHF. CDR3 DNA: TGTGCCAGCAGCTTAGGGGCCCAGGGAAACAATCAGCCCCAGCATTTT.

The chain recombines TRBV29-1 with TRBJ2-5; TRBD1 might be the D (6 bases). This CDR3 has 12 residues. Looked up from germline, CDR1 is SQVTM and CDR2 is ANQGSEA. V was cut by 7 bases and J by 1 base, with 10 bases left in between. CDR3 sequence (DNA): TGCAGCGCGAGACAGGTCCAAGAGACCCAGTACTTC. Its protein is CSARQVQETQYF.

V gene TRBV5-1 combines with J gene TRBJ1-1, with D unresolved. The germline V gene has CDR1 SGHRS and CDR2 YFSETQ. The germline V and J ends were trimmed by 3 bases and 2 bases, with 14 bases remaining between them. This CDR3 region has 15 residues. The CDR3 DNA reads as TGCGCCAGCAGCTCCGGACCCTCGGCCAACACTGAAGCTTTCTTT. Translation gives CASSSGPSANTEAFF.

The gene calls are TRBV7-3 and TRBJ2-1; D perhaps matches TRBD2 (6 bases). V lost 5 bases and J 0 bases, leaving 14 bases between the germline ends. The length of the CDR3 is 16 residues. In germline, CDR1 is SGHTA, CDR2 FQGTGA. DNA of the CDR3: TGTGCCAGCAGCCCGGGACTCGTTAGCTCCTACAATGAGCAGTTCTTC. The encoded protein is CASSPGLVSSYNEQFF.

This rearrangement joins TRBV2 to TRBJ2-1; weak D call: TRBD2 (7 bases). Per germline, CDR1 SNHLY and CDR2 FYNNEI. Trimming removed 3 bases at V and 4 bases at J, with 13 bases between. This CDR3 is 15 amino acids long. CDR3 nucleotide sequence: TGTGCCAGCAGTGACTTCGGGGGGCTGTACAATGAGCAGTTCTTC. This encodes CASSDFGGLYNEQFF.

The chain couples TRBV19 to TRBJ1-5; no firm D call. CDR3 length equals 14 residues. The germline V gene encodes CDR1 LNHDA and CDR2 SQIVND (reference sequence). V was shortened by 3 bases and J by 7 bases, with 13 bases between the two germline ends. CDR3 DNA sequence: TGTGCCAGTAGTATGGTTAGGTTGGGACAGCCCCAGCATTTT. Its translation is CASSMVRLGQPQHF.

The chain has TRBV27 and TRBJ1-5, with TRBD1 matching over 9 bases. This CDR3 is 15 amino acids long. From germline, CDR1 is MNHEY and CDR2 SMNVEV (reference sequence). V trimming: 6 bases; J trimming: 0 bases; junction bases outside the gene matches: 3. CDR3 sequence: CASRGQGNSNQPQHF. The CDR3 region has the DNA TGTGCCAGCAGGGGACAGGGAAATAGCAATCAGCCCCAGCATTTT.

The chain couples TRBV27 to TRBJ2-7, with D uncertain. This CDR3 is built from 15 residues. Germline assignment: CDR1 MNHEY and CDR2 SMNVEV (reference sequence). Trimming cost V 3 bases and J 2 bases, with 14 bases left between them. The CDR3 bases are TGTGCCAGCAGTTTCTTGACCCGAGGCGCCTACGAGCAGTACTTC. It translates to CASSFLTRGAYEQYF.